Each of the 4 T cell receptor beta chains below was sequenced from the same sample in a study of cytotoxic CD8 clonotypes in ibrutinib-treated CLL. Method: immunoSEQ multiplex PCR; TCRdb's copy keeps in-frame clones and lacks some. Counted here are hundreds of thousands of clones, less than 75% occurring once; the ten biggest clones make up approximately 15%. The sequencing here drew on PBMCs, taken after 24 months of ibrutinib treatment. The source is a human donor with chronic lymphocytic leukemia.

There are many counts of this clone. The rearrangement joins TRBV19 to TRBJ1-2, with 10 bases identical to TRBD1. CDR3 length equals 14 residues. After removal of 0 bases from V and 9 bases from J, the junction contained 4 bases not matched to a gene. The germline V gene has CDR1 LNHDA and CDR2 SQIVND (reference sequence). This CDR3 reads CASSIDRDRGRYTF. DNA for the CDR3: TGTGCCAGTAGTATAGACCGGGACAGGGGTCGCTACACCTTC.

The chain carries TRBV18 and TRBJ2-5; no clear D. Germline V gene sequence: CDR1 KGHSH, CDR2 LQKENI. This CDR3 region has 15 residues. Trimming removed 0 bases from V and 0 bases from J, with 8 bases in between. In nucleotides, the CDR3 is TGTGCCAGCTCACCACCTACGGAGTACCAAGAGACCCAGTACTTC. Protein product: CASSPPTEYQETQYF. Together with reference TRBV18 and TRBJ2-5, the CDR3 gives the full variable domain: NAGVMQNPRHLVRRRGQEARLRCSPMKGHSHVYWYRQLPEEGLKFMVYLQKENIIDESGMPKERFSAEFPKEGPSILRIQQVVRGDSAAYFCASSPPTEYQETQYFGPGTRLLVL.

V usage is TRBV27 and J usage is TRBJ1-3, with 11 bases identical to TRBD1. Germline lookup yields CDR1 MNHEY and CDR2 SMNVEV (reference sequence). CDR3 length equals 16 residues. V trimming: 4 bases; J trimming: 3 bases; junction bases outside the gene matches: 5. This CDR3 is CASSSQGQGGGNTIYF. The CDR3 DNA sequence: TGTGCCAGCAGTTCGCAGGGACAGGGGGGTGGAAACACCATATATTTT.

This clone occurred a few times. This chain connects TRBV6-5 to TRBJ1-1, with D tentatively TRBD1 (5 bases). V lost 5 bases to trimming and J lost 10 bases, with 11 bases between them. The CDR3 length is 11 residues. Per germline, CDR1 MNHEY and CDR2 SVGAGI. The CDR3 region is CASSGQGAAFF. In nucleotides, the CDR3 is TGTGCCAGCAGTGGCCAGGGAGCAGCTTTCTTT.